The clone carrying this T cell receptor (beta chain) was found once. Its antigen remains unknown. Germline assignment: CDR1 MDHEN and CDR2 SYDVKM. The CDR3 loop spans 12 amino acids. The junction had 1 base not matched to a gene; V was cut back by 5 bases and J by 5 bases. This entry comes from a study of T cell responses to AZD1222 COVID-19 vaccine. General study points: White British donors predominated, females outnumbered males, and clonal diversity was possibly underestimated. Rises in breadth and depth of Spike-specific TCRs came after two AZD1222 doses. CD4 TCRs covered the whole spike, strongest at regions 160-218 and 743-854.

Sequencing was performed with immunoSEQ multiplex PCR; in TCRdb, only in-frame clones are kept and a portion is missing. The sample records about 150,000 clones, approximately 90% being singletons. Here the sequenced sample was peripheral blood, taken after recovery from COVID-19. The TCR originated in an adult who had recovered from COVID-19. The chain recombines TRBV28 with TRBJ2-5; 8 bases match TRBD1. Written as DNA, the CDR3 is TGTGCCAGCAGTACAGGGGGGGAGACCCAGTACTTC. Translated: CASSTGGETQYF.